This TCR beta chain is from a study of cytotoxic CD8 clonotypes in ibrutinib-treated CLL. General study findings and limits: Once treatment began, public clonotypes, which were uncommon, contracted or stayed stable. Circulating CD8+ T-cell counts were tracked by baseline clonality, which exceeded that of age-matched healthy donors. Baseline levels were approached again at progression, after clonality had risen at ibrutinib response.

This clone was recorded once. Its antigen is still unknown. Produced via immunoSEQ multiplex PCR; TCRdb's table is partial and in-frame only. This sample carries some 200,000 clones, approximately 68% of them seen once, and the ten largest clones take around 15%. Trimming took 0 bases from V and 1 from J; bases not matched to a gene: 7. Germline lookup yields CDR1 SGDLS and CDR2 YYNGEE. There are 17 residues in the CDR3. Sequencing was performed on PBMCs, taken after 24 months of ibrutinib treatment. The V and J genes are TRBV9 and TRBJ2-5, with TRBD1 matching 9 bases. The sequence derives from a human donor with chronic lymphocytic leukemia. The CDR3 region has the DNA TGTGCCAGCAGCGTAGGCAATACAGGGGGCCTCCAAGAGACCCAGTACTTC. Translated: CASSVGNTGGLQETQYF.